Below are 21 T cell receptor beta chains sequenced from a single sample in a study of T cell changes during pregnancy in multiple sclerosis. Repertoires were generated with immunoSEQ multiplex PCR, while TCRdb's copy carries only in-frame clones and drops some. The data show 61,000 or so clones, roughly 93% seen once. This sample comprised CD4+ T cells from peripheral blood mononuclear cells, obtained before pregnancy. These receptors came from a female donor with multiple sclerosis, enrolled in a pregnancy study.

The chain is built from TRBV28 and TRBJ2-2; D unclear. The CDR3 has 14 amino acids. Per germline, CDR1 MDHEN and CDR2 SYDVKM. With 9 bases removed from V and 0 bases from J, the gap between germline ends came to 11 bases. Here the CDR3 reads CASKQPPNTGELFF. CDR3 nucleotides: TGTGCCAGTAAACAGCCTCCGAACACCGGGGAGCTGTTTTTT.

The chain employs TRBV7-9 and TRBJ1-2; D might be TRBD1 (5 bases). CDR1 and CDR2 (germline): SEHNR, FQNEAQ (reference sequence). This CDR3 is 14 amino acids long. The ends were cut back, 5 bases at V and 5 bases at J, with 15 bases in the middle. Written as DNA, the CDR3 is TGTGCCAGCAGCCGGGGGGACGGAGGTTATGGCTACACCTTC. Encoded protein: CASSRGDGGYGYTF.

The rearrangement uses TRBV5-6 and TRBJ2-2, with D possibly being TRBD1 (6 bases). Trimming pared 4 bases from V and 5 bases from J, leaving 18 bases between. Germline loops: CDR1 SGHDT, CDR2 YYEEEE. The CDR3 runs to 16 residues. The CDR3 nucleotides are TGTGCCAGCAGCACTACAGGGTGGGGGAAAACCGGGGAGCTGTTTTTT. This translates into CASSTTGWGKTGELFF.

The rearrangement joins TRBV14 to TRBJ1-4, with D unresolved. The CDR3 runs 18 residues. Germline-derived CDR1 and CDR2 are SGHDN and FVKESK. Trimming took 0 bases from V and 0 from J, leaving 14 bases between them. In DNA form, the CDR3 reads TGTGCCAGCAGCCAAGATTTTTCGGCAGGTGCAACTAATGAAAAACTGTTTTTT. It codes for CASSQDFSAGATNEKLFF.

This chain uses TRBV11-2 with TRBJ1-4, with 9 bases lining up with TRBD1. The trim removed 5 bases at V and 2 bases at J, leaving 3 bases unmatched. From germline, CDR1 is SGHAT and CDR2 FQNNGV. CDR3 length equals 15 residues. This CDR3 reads CASSGTGGTNEKLFF. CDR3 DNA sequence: TGTGCCAGCAGCGGAACAGGGGGCACTAATGAAAAACTGTTTTTT.

CDR3 protein: CASSLDRGATEAFF. CDR3 DNA sequence: TGTGCCAGCAGCTTGGACAGGGGTGCGACTGAAGCTTTCTTT. This sequence joins TRBV5-4 and TRBJ1-1, with 7 bases lining up with TRBD1. The CDR3 has 14 amino acids. Germline values: CDR1 SGHNT, CDR2 YYREEE (reference sequence). Trimming removed 0 bases from V and 5 bases from J; junction bases left unmatched: 4.

The chain's CDR3 is CASAPNWRGLPGSDGQEKLFF. The CDR3 DNA sequence: TGTGCCAGTGCGCCCAATTGGAGGGGGCTTCCGGGGTCGGATGGACAAGAAAAACTGTTTTTT. This chain links TRBV19 with TRBJ1-4; 7 bases map to TRBD1. Per the germline V gene, CDR1 is LNHDA and CDR2 is SQIVND (reference sequence). CDR3 length equals 21 residues. With V trimmed by 8 bases and J by 8 bases, 32 bases remained unmatched.

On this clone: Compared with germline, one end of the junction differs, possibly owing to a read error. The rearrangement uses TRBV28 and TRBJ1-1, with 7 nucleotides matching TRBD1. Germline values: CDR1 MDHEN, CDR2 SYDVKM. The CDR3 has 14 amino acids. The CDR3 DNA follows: TGTGCCAGCAGTGTATGGGACAGGAACACTGAAGCTTTCTTT. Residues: CASSVWDRNTEAFF.

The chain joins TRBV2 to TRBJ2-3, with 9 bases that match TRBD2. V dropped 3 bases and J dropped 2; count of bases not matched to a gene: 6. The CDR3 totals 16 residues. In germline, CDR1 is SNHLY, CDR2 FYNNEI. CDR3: CASSEGLAGITDTQYF. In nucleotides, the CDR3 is TGTGCCAGCAGTGAGGGGCTAGCGGGAATCACAGATACGCAGTATTTT.

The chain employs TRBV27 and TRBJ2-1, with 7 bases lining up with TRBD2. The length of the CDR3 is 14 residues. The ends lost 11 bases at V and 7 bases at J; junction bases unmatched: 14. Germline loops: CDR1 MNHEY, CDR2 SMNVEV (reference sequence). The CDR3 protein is CAAKGLADGNEQFF. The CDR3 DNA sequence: TGTGCCGCTAAGGGGCTAGCGGACGGGAATGAGCAGTTCTTC.

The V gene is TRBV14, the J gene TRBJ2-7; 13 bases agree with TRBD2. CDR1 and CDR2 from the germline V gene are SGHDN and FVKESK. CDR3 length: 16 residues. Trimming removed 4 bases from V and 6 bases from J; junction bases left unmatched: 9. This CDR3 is CASSRTSGRVVGEQYF. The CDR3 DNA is TGTGCCAGCAGCCGCACTAGCGGGAGGGTTGTGGGCGAGCAGTACTTC.

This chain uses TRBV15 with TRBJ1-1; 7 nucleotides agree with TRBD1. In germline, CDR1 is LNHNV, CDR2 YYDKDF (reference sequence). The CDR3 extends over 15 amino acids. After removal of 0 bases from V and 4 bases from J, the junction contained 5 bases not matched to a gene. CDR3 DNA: TGTGCCACCAGCAGAGAGCGACAGGGTGGCACTGAAGCTTTCTTT. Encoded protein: CATSRERQGGTEAFF.

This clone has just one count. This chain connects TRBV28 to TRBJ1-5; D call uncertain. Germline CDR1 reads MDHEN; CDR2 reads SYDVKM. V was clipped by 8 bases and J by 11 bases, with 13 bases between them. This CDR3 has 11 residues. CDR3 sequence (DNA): TGTGCCAGCCAGGACGGGATTTCCCAGCATTTT. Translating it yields CASQDGISQHF.

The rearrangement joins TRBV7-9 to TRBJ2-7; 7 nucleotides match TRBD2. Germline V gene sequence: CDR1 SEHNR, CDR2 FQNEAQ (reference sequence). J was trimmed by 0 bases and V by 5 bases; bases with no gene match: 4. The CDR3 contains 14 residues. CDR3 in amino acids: CASSVTSTSYEQYF. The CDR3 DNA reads TGTGCCAGCAGCGTGACTAGCACCTCCTACGAGCAGTACTTC.

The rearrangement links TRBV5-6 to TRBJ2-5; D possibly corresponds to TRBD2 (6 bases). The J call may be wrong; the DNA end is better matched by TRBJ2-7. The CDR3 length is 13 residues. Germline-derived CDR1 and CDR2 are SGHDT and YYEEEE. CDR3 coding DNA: TGTGCCAGCAGCTTGTGGTCGGGGGTCGAGCAGTACTTC. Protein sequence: CASSLWSGVEQYF.

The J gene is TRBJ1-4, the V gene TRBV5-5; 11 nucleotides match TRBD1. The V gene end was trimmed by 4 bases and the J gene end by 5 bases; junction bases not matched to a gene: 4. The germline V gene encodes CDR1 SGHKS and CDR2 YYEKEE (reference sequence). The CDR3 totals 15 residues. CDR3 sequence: CASSPGTGGNEKLFF. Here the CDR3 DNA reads TGTGCCAGCAGCCCCGGGACAGGGGGAAATGAAAAACTGTTTTTT.

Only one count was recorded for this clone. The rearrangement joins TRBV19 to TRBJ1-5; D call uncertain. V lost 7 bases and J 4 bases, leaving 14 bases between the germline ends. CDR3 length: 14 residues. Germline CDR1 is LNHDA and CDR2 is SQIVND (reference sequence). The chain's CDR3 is CASKPRYRNQPQHF. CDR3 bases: TGTGCCAGTAAACCTCGGTATAGAAATCAGCCCCAGCATTTT.

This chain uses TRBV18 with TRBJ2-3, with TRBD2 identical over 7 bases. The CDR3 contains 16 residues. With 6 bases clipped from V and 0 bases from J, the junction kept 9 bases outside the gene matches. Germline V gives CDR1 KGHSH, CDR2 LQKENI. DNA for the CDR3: TGTGCCAGCTCCCCCATGGGAGGGAGAAGCACAGATACGCAGTATTTT. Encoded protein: CASSPMGGRSTDTQYF.

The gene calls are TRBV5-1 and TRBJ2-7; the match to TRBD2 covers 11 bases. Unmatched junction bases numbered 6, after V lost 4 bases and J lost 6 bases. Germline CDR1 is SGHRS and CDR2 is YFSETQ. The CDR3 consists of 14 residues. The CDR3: CASSTSGSIGEQYF. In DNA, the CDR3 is TGCGCCAGCAGCACTAGCGGGAGTATAGGCGAGCAGTACTTC.

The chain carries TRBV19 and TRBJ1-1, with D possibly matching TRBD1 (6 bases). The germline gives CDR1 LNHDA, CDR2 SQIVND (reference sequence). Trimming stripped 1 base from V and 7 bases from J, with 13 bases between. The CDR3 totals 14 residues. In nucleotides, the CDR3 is TGTGCCAGTAGTATAGGCCAGGGGAGGGGTGAAGCTTTCTTT. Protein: CASSIGQGRGEAFF.

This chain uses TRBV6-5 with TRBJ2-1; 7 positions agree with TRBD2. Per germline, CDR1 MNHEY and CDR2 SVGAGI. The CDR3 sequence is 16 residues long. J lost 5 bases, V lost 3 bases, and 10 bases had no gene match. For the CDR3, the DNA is TGTGCCAGCAGTTATGGGGAGGGCCTTATTCACAATGAGCAGTTCTTC. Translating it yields CASSYGEGLIHNEQFF.